A single sample is the source of the 9 T cell receptor beta chains below, sequenced in a study of identifying expanded T cells in peripheral blood. Produced via immunoSEQ multiplex PCR; TCRdb's table is partial and in-frame only. The table has 100,000 or so clones, roughly nine tenths seen once. Sequenced material: blood. These receptors came from a person aged 18 to 70 in good health.

V usage is TRBV10-3 and J usage is TRBJ2-5; D unclear. This CDR3 has 13 residues. Deletions cut 5 bases from V and 0 bases from J, with 7 bases between. In germline, CDR1 is ENHRY, CDR2 SYGVKD. The CDR3 reads CAISFTDQETQYF. CDR3 DNA: TGTGCCATCAGTTTTACAGACCAAGAGACCCAGTACTTC.

The chain links TRBV7-8 to TRBJ2-3, with 7 positions matching TRBD1. CDR1 and CDR2 (germline): SGHVS, FQNEAQ. V gave up 2 bases and J gave up 6 bases; unmatched junction bases: 5. This CDR3 comprises 14 residues. The CDR3 nucleotides read TGTGCCAGCAGCTTACGACAGGGAATGGATACGCAGTATTTT. It specifies CASSLRQGMDTQYF.

The V gene is TRBV11-2, the J gene TRBJ2-1; D not certain. Germline V CDR1 and CDR2: SGHAT, FQNNGV. Trimming removed 2 bases at V and 9 bases at J, with 8 bases between. This CDR3 comprises 12 residues. The CDR3 bases are TGTGCCAGCAGCTTACCGCCAAGTGAGCAGTTCTTC. Protein: CASSLPPSEQFF.

The chain has TRBV6-5 and TRBJ2-7; 8 bases line up with TRBD1. Germline V gene lookup returns CDR1 MNHEY and CDR2 SVGAGI. The CDR3 sequence is 13 residues long. Trimming cost V 4 bases and J 3 bases; bases outside gene matches: 2. The DNA for the CDR3 is TGTGCCAGCAGTTCCGGACAGGGCTACGAGCAGTACTTC. Protein product: CASSSGQGYEQYF.

CDR3 region: CASSGGGSSTDTQYF. CDR3 in DNA: TGTGCCAGCAGTGGAGGCGGCTCTAGCACAGATACGCAGTATTTT. The chain joins TRBV6-4 to TRBJ2-3; no clear D gene. This CDR3 contains 15 residues. Trimming removed 4 bases at V and 0 bases at J, with 11 bases between. Per the germline V gene, CDR1 is MRHNA and CDR2 is SNTAGT.

This clone has just one count. CDR3 amino acids: CASSLRSEETQYF. For the CDR3, the DNA is TGTGCCAGCAGTTTACGTAGTGAAGAGACCCAGTACTTC. This chain joins TRBV27 and TRBJ2-5; D ambiguous. V gave up 2 bases and J gave up 3 bases, with 7 bases separating them. This CDR3 comprises 13 residues. Germline loops: CDR1 MNHEY, CDR2 SMNVEV (reference sequence).

This clone was counted a single time. V is TRBV27 and J is TRBJ2-2; tentatively, D is TRBD2 (5 bases). The CDR3 loop spans 14 amino acids. Germline values: CDR1 MNHEY, CDR2 SMNVEV (reference sequence). V lost 5 bases, J lost 1 base, and 8 bases lay in between. This CDR3 reads CASSLRGNTGELFF. The CDR3 nucleotides read TGTGCCAGCAGTCTCCGGGGGAACACCGGGGAGCTGTTTTTT.

This chain links TRBV6-5 with TRBJ2-1, with 8 bases aligning to TRBD1. The CDR3 loop spans 15 amino acids. The germline V gene encodes CDR1 MNHEY and CDR2 SVGAGI. V trimming: 0 bases; J trimming: 6 bases; junction bases outside the gene matches: 4. DNA for the CDR3: TGTGCCAGCAGTTACTCGCGGGGACAGGCCAATGAGCAGTTCTTC. Its protein product is CASSYSRGQANEQFF.

V and J are TRBV6-1 and TRBJ2-3, with 7 positions matching TRBD1. In germline, CDR1 is MNHNS, CDR2 SASEGT. The CDR3 is 16 residues long. Trimming removed 4 bases from V and 0 bases from J; junction bases left unmatched: 7. In nucleotides, the CDR3 is TGTGCCAGCAGTGGTACAGGGGATACTAGCACAGATACGCAGTATTTT. Translation gives CASSGTGDTSTDTQYF.